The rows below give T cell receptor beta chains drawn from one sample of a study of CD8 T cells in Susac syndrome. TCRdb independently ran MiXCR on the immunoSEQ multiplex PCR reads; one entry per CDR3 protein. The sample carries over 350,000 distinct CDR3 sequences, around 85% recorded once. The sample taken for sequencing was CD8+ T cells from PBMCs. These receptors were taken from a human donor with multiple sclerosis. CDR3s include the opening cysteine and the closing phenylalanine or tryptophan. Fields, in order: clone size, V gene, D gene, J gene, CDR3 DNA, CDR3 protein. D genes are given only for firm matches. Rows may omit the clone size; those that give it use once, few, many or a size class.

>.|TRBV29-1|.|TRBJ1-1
TGCAGCGTTGATTTTGGGACACTTGAAGCTTTCTTT
CSVDFGTLEAFF
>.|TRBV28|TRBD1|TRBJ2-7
TGTGCCAGCAGAACGGCCGGGACAGACTACGAGCAGTACTTC
CASRTAGTDYEQYF
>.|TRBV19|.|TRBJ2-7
TGTGCCAGTAGTATTATGAGGGAACCCTCCTACGAGCAGTACTTC
CASSIMREPSYEQYF
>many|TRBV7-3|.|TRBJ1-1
TGTGCCAGCAGCCCTTCTCATGGTAACGAAGCTTTCTTT
CASSPSHGNEAFF
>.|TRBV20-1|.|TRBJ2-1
TGCAGTGCTAGGCCCAAGGTCTCCTACAATGAGCAGTTCTTC
CSARPKVSYNEQFF
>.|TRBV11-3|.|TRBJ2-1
TGTGCCAGCAGCTTACTACACAATGAGCAGTTCTTC
CASSLLHNEQFF
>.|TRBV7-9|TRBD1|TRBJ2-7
TGTGCCAGCAGCCCACCCCGGGACAGGGGTCGGTATGAGCAGTACTTC
CASSPPRDRGRYEQYF
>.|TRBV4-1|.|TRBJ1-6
TGCGCCAGCAGCCAAGATCTGGGGCAGTATAATTCACCCCTCCACTTT
CASSQDLGQYNSPLHF
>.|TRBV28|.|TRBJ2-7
TGTGCCAGCAGTCTCCGGAACAGGGTGGGGAGCTCCTACGAGCAGTACTTC
CASSLRNRVGSSYEQYF
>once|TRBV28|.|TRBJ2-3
TGTGCCAGCAGTTCCGGGCGAATCACAGATACGCAGTATTTT
CASSSGRITDTQYF
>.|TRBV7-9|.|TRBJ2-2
TGTGCCAGCAGCTCCGCAGCACCCAACACCGGGGAGCTGTTTTTT
CASSSAAPNTGELFF
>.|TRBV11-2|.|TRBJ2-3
TGTGCCAGCAGCTTAGGGCTAGCGTTGTACACAGATACGCAGTATTTT
CASSLGLALYTDTQYF
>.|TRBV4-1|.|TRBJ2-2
TGCGCCAGCAGCCAAGTAGGGGGCGGCGGGGGGCCGAACACCGGGGAGCTGTTTTTT
CASSQVGGGGGPNTGELFF
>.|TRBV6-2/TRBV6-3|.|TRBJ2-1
TGTGCCAGCAGCCCCGTGGGGGCAGGCGGGGATGAGCAGTTCTTC
CASSPVGAGGDEQFF
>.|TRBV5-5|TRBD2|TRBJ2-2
TGTGCCAGCACCGTGGGACTAGCGGGGGTCGGGAACACCGGGGAGCTGTTTTTT
CASTVGLAGVGNTGELFF
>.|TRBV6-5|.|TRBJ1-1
TGTGCCAGCAGTTACTCGGTCAAGAATGAAGCTTTCTTT
CASSYSVKNEAFF
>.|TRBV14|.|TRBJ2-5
TGTGCCAGCAGCCAAGCCCGGGCATTCCAAGAGACCCAGTACTTC
CASSQARAFQETQYF
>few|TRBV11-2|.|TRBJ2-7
TGTGCCAGCAGCTTAGTACGGGGCGACTACTACGAGCAGTACTTC
CASSLVRGDYYEQYF
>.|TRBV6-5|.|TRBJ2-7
TGTGCCAGCAGTTACTCCTCCCCCGGGACCGAGTCCTACGAGCAGTACTTC
CASSYSSPGTESYEQYF
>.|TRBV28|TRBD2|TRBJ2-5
TGTGCCAGCAGTAGGGCTAGCGGGGTGAAGGAGACCCAGTACTTC
CASSRASGVKETQYF
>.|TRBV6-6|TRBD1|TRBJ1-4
TGTGCCAGCATTTCCGGGACAGGGAGTGAAAAACTGTTTTTT
CASISGTGSEKLFF
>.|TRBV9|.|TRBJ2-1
TGTGCCAGCAGCGTAGAGGTGGGAGGCAATGAGCAGTTCTTC
CASSVEVGGNEQFF
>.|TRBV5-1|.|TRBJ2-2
TGCGCCAGCAGCTGGGGAGAGGGGGGCCTCACCGGGGAGCTGTTTTTT
CASSWGEGGLTGELFF
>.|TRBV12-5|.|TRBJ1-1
TGTGCTAGTGGTGGGGTTTCTGGGGGATTGAACACTGAAGCTTTCTTT
CASGGVSGGLNTEAFF
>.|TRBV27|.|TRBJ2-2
TGTGCCAGCAGTTTATCTTTCGGGGAGCTGTTTTTT
CASSLSFGELFF
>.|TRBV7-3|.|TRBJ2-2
TGTGCCAGCAGCTTACACCTTGACAATACCGGGGAGCTGTTTTTT
CASSLHLDNTGELFF
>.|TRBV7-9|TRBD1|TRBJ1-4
TGTGCCAGCAGCTTGGACAGGGGGTACGAAAAACTGTTTTTT
CASSLDRGYEKLFF
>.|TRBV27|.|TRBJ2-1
TGTGCCAGCAGTTTATCTGACGGCTACAATGAGCAGTTCTTC
CASSLSDGYNEQFF
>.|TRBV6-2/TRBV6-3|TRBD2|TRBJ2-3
TGTGCCAGCAGTCTTTGGGGGGGGTCCACAGATACGCAGTATTTT
CASSLWGGSTDTQYF
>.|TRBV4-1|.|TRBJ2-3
TGCGCCAGCAGCCAACAAACGGGAGATACGCAGTATTTT
CASSQQTGDTQYF
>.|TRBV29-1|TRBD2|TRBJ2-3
TGCAGCGTTGAAGTCGGCGGGAGTACAGATACGCAGTATTTT
CSVEVGGSTDTQYF
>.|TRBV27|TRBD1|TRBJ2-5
TGTGCCAGCTGGGACAGTCAAGAGACCCAGTACTTC
CASWDSQETQYF
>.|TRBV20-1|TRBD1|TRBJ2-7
TGCAGTGCTAGGGGGACAGAGGTCTACGAGCAGTACTTC
CSARGTEVYEQYF
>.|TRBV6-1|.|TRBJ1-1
TGTGCCAGCAGCCACATCACAGGGCCGATCGGGGACACTGAAGCTTTCTTT
CASSHITGPIGDTEAFF
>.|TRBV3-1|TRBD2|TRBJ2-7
TGTGCCAGCAGCCAAGATTACGAGGCTAGCGGGGACGAGCAGTACTTC
CASSQDYEASGDEQYF
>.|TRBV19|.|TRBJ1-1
TGTGCCAGTAGTATAAGGGACGCGGGGCCTGAAGCTTTCTTT
CASSIRDAGPEAFF
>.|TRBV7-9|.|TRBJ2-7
TGTGCCAGCGGACCGGCGGTGGAGGGACAGAGATACTACGAGCAGTACTTC
CASGPAVEGQRYYEQYF
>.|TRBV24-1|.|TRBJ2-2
TGTGCCACCAGTGATCAGGCCGGGGAGCTGTTTTTT
CATSDQAGELFF
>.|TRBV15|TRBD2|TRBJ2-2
TGTGCCACCAGCACCGAGCGGGAGGGGAACACCGGGGAGCTGTTTTTT
CATSTEREGNTGELFF
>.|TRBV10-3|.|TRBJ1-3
TGTGCCATCAGTGAGTCTCAGGTTAACTCTGGAAACACCATATATTTT
CAISESQVNSGNTIYF